Listed below are T cell receptor beta chains from one sample, sequenced in a study of beta chain features in type 1 diabetes. Repertoires were generated with immunoSEQ multiplex PCR, while TCRdb's copy carries only in-frame clones and drops some. The profile shows some 300,000 clones, approximately 8% of them singletons. The sequencing sample was made of central memory CD4+ T cells from blood. The receptor source for this set is a woman between 18 and 30 years old in good health. Each CDR3 is given with its conserved first and last residue. D genes are given only for firm matches. A clone size is listed for some rows: how often the clone was seen (once, few, many), or a class if it is expanded.

length,J,V,D,size,CDR3,DNA
17,TRBJ1-1,TRBV7-2,NA,NA,CASSLYSPRAGDTEAFF,TGTGCCAGCAGCTTATATTCTCCAAGGGCGGGAGACACTGAAGCTTTCTTT
13,TRBJ2-3,TRBV5-1,NA,many,CASSLERADTQYF,TGCGCCAGCAGCTTGGAGAGGGCAGATACGCAGTATTTT
14,TRBJ2-2,TRBV7-3,NA,NA,CASSLALNTGELFF,TGTGCCAGCAGCCTAGCCCTAAACACCGGGGAGCTGTTTTTT
13,TRBJ1-1,TRBV7-9,NA,NA,CASSFRVNTEAFF,TGTGCCAGCAGCTTCAGAGTGAACACTGAAGCTTTCTTT
15,TRBJ1-3,TRBV4-2,NA,NA,CASSQAVFSGNTIYF,TGTGCCAGCAGCCAAGCTGTGTTCTCTGGAAACACCATATATTTT
13,TRBJ1-1,TRBV7-8,NA,NA,CASSLEVGTEAFF,TGTGCCAGCAGCTTAGAGGTGGGGACTGAAGCTTTCTTT
12,TRBJ2-5,TRBV7-3,NA,NA,CASGETGETQYF,TGTGCCAGCGGTGAGACGGGGGAGACCCAGTACTTC
17,TRBJ2-1,TRBV7-2,TRBD2,NA,CASTGALSGSTYNEQFF,TGTGCCAGCACCGGGGCCCTTAGCGGGTCCACCTACAATGAGCAGTTCTTC
14,TRBJ1-4,TRBV30,NA,many,CAWKLGQKNEKLFF,TGTGCCTGGAAGTTGGGCCAGAAGAATGAAAAACTGTTTTTT
17,TRBJ2-3,TRBV5-1,TRBD2,NA,CASSPLTSGRLVDTQYF,TGCGCCAGCAGCCCCTTGACTAGCGGGAGGTTGGTGGATACGCAGTATTTT
15,TRBJ2-5,TRBV28,TRBD1,NA,CASSGGQGGRETQYF,TGTGCCAGCAGTGGCGGACAGGGGGGGCGGGAGACCCAGTACTTC
14,TRBJ1-5,TRBV6-1,TRBD1,many,CASSGGQGLQPQHF,TGTGCCAGCAGTGGAGGACAGGGGCTACAGCCCCAGCATTTT
13,TRBJ2-5,TRBV15,NA,NA,CATSRDLEGTQYF,TGTGCCACCAGCAGAGATCTCGAGGGGACCCAGTACTTC
14,TRBJ1-3,TRBV23-1,NA,many,CASSQDKTGNTIYF,TGCGCCAGCAGTCAGGACAAGACTGGAAACACCATATATTTT
15,TRBJ2-6,TRBV2,TRBD2,few,CASSAGRAGANVLTF,TGTGCCAGCAGTGCAGGGAGGGCTGGGGCCAACGTCCTGACTTTC
15,TRBJ2-7,TRBV4-2,NA,few,CASSPGAGVGYEQYF,TGTGCCAGCAGCCCGGGGGCGGGAGTTGGGTACGAGCAGTACTTC
14,TRBJ2-5,TRBV27,TRBD1,few,CASSEQGVVKTQYF,TGTGCCAGCAGTGAACAGGGGGTCGTAAAGACCCAGTACTTC
13,TRBJ2-3,TRBV7-2,NA,few,CASSFGVTDTQYF,TGTGCCAGCAGCTTCGGAGTCACAGATACGCAGTATTTT
16,TRBJ2-6,TRBV7-2,NA,few,CASSLMASSGANVLTF,TGTGCCAGCAGCTTAATGGCGAGCTCTGGGGCCAACGTCCTGACTTTC
14,TRBJ2-1,TRBV2,NA,many,CASSERLGANEQFF,TGTGCCAGCAGTGAGAGACTAGGGGCTAATGAGCAGTTCTTC
15,TRBJ1-1,TRBV25-1,TRBD1,many,CASSEARQGITEAFF,TGTGCCAGCAGTGAAGCGAGACAGGGGATAACTGAAGCTTTCTTT
14,TRBJ1-1,TRBV19,NA,few,CASASGRGGTEAFF,TGTGCCAGCGCCTCAGGGAGAGGGGGCACTGAAGCTTTCTTT
13,TRBJ1-2,TRBV18,NA,few,CASSPRQEEGYTF,TGTGCCAGCTCACCGAGACAGGAAGAGGGCTACACCTTC
14,TRBJ1-1,TRBV2,NA,NA,CASSGDLRNTEAFF,TGTGCCAGCAGTGGGGACCTCAGGAACACTGAAGCTTTCTTT
12,TRBJ1-1,TRBV12-5,NA,many,CASGLPIVEAFF,TGTGCTAGTGGTTTGCCCATTGTCGAAGCTTTCTTT
15,TRBJ2-1,TRBV2,NA,many,CASSEGHRVYNEQFF,TGTGCCAGCAGTGAGGGACACCGAGTCTACAATGAGCAGTTCTTC
14,TRBJ1-6,TRBV6-5,NA,few,CASSLSYRASPLHF,TGTGCCAGCAGTTTGTCTTACAGGGCTTCACCCCTCCACTTT
15,TRBJ2-7,TRBV7-2,TRBD2,NA,CASSPKREVFYEQYF,TGTGCCAGCAGCCCGAAGCGGGAGGTGTTCTACGAGCAGTACTTC
15,TRBJ1-6,TRBV2,TRBD1,NA,CASRDWTGNNSPLHF,TGTGCCAGCCGAGATTGGACAGGGAACAATTCACCCCTCCACTTT
14,TRBJ2-1,TRBV11-2,NA,few,CASSLAAPYNEQFF,TGTGCCAGCAGCTTAGCGGCCCCCTACAATGAGCAGTTCTTC
13,TRBJ1-1,TRBV5-1,NA,few,CASSLTSNTEAFF,TGCGCCAGCAGCCTAACATCGAACACTGAAGCTTTCTTT
14,TRBJ1-3,TRBV25-1,TRBD1,few,CASSTTGEGNTIYF,TGTGCCAGCAGTACTACAGGGGAGGGAAACACCATATATTTT
15,TRBJ2-5,TRBV5-8,NA,NA,CASSLSSVRGETQYF,TGTGCCAGCAGCTTGTCGTCGGTGAGGGGAGAGACCCAGTACTTC
15,TRBJ1-5,TRBV10-3,NA,few,CAISESGVGNQPQHF,TGTGCCATCAGTGAGTCCGGGGTGGGCAATCAGCCCCAGCATTTT
14,TRBJ1-4,TRBV27,NA,NA,CASRGWRGGEKLFF,TGTGCCAGCAGGGGGTGGAGAGGCGGAGAAAAACTGTTTTTT
13,TRBJ2-2,TRBV7-9,NA,many,CASRNRRTGELFF,TGTGCCAGCAGGAACAGGAGAACCGGGGAGCTGTTTTTT
14,TRBJ2-7,TRBV5-1,TRBD1,NA,CASSSRQGAYEQYF,TGCGCCAGCAGCTCTAGGCAGGGGGCCTACGAGCAGTACTTC
15,TRBJ2-5,TRBV7-2,NA,few,CASSAQTGYQETQYF,TGTGCCAGCAGCGCCCAGACAGGATACCAAGAGACCCAGTACTTC
15,TRBJ2-5,TRBV5-4,NA,NA,CASSLDPKLQETQYF,TGTGCCAGCAGCTTGGACCCGAAACTCCAAGAGACCCAGTACTTC
15,TRBJ1-5,TRBV9,NA,NA,CASSVAGGPYQPQHF,TGTGCCAGCAGCGTAGCTGGCGGGCCATATCAGCCCCAGCATTTT
13,TRBJ1-6,TRBV6-5,NA,NA,CASSVDGPSPLHF,TGTGCCAGCAGCGTGGATGGGCCTTCACCCCTCCACTTT
15,TRBJ1-1,TRBV11-3,NA,few,CASSPSVSSAPEAFF,TGTGCCAGCAGCCCCTCGGTATCGTCGGCACCTGAAGCTTTCTTT
14,TRBJ2-2,TRBV6-4,TRBD1,NA,CASSDETGAGELFF,TGTGCCAGCAGTGACGAAACAGGGGCCGGGGAGCTGTTTTTT
15,TRBJ2-1,TRBV9,TRBD2,few,CASSVELAGGHEQFF,TGTGCCAGCAGCGTAGAACTAGCGGGGGGGCACGAGCAGTTCTTC
16,TRBJ2-5,TRBV15,NA,few,CATSRDSASIVETQYF,TGTGCCACCAGCAGAGATTCAGCTAGCATAGTGGAGACCCAGTACTTC
16,TRBJ1-1,TRBV23-1,NA,few,CASSQPPGRGCTEAFF,TGCGCCAGCAGTCAGCCCCCCGGGCGGGGATGTACTGAAGCTTTCTTT
15,TRBJ2-3,TRBV7-9,NA,few,CASSFIQGRTDTQYF,TGTGCCAGCAGCTTCATACAGGGACGCACAGATACGCAGTATTTT
17,TRBJ2-7,TRBV19,NA,NA,CASSSPPQDRFSYEQYF,TGTGCCAGTAGTTCTCCGCCTCAAGACAGGTTCTCCTACGAGCAGTACTTC
14,TRBJ2-1,TRBV6-6,NA,NA,CASFAQRPYNEQFF,TGTGCCAGCTTTGCCCAGCGCCCCTACAATGAGCAGTTCTTC
18,TRBJ1-2,TRBV9,TRBD1,NA,CASSVGLGTGALSYGYTF,TGTGCCAGCAGCGTAGGCCTGGGGACAGGGGCCCTTTCCTATGGCTACACCTTC
13,TRBJ2-3,TRBV7-2,NA,many,CASSSGGEIVRYF,TGTGCCAGCAGTTCAGGCGGGGAAATCGTGCGGTATTTT
11,TRBJ2-5,TRBV2,TRBD2,many,CALGGQETQYF,TGTGCCCTCGGGGGGCAAGAGACCCAGTACTTC
15,TRBJ1-5,TRBV19,NA,NA,CASTPMAQGGQPQHF,TGTGCCAGTACTCCTATGGCACAGGGAGGACAGCCCCAGCATTTT
15,TRBJ2-3,TRBV18,NA,few,CASSPAEGGTDTQYF,TGTGCCAGCTCACCCGCCGAGGGGGGCACAGATACGCAGTATTTT